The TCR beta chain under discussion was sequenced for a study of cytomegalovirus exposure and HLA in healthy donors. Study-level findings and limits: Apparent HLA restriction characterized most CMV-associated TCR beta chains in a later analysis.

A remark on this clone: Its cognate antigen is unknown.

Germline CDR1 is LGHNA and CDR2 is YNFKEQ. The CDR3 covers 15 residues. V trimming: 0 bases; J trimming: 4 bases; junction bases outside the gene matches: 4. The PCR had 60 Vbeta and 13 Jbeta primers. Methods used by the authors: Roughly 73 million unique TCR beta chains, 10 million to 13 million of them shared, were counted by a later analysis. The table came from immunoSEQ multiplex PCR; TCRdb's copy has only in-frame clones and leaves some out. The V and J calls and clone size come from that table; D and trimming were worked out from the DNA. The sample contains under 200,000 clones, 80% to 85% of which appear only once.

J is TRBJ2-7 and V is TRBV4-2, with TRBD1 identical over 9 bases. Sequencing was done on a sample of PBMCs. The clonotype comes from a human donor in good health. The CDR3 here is CASSQDTGGLYEQYF. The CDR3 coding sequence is TGTGCCAGCAGCCAAGATACAGGGGGCCTGTACGAGCAGTACTTC.